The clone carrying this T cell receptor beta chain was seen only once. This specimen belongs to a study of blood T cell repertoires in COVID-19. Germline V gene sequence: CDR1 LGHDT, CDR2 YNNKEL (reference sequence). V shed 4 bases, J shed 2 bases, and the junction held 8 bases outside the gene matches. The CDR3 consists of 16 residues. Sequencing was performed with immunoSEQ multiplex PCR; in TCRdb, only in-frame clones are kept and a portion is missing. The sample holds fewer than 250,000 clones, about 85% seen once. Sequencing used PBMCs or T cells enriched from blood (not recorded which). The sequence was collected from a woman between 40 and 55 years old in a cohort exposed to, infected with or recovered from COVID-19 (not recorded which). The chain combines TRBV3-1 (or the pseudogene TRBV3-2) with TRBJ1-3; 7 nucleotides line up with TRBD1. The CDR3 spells CASSLDRAHAGNTIYF. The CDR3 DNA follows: TGTGCCAGCAGCCTAGACAGGGCCCACGCTGGAAACACCATATATTTT.